This T cell receptor (beta chain) was documented in a study of T-cell reconstitution after alpha-beta-depleted transplantation in children. This clonotype has at least ten counts. The authors prepared the TCRbeta library with unique molecular identifiers. Using its own MiXCR run on the PCR reads, TCRdb lists one record per CDR3 protein. The data show about 480,000 distinct CDR3 sequences, with roughly an eighth seen just once and roughly 5.4% held by the top ten. The V gene's germline CDR1 is DFQATT and CDR2 SNEGSKA (reference sequence). The CDR3 is 13 residues long. With 6 bases removed from V and 4 bases from J, the gap between germline ends came to 12 bases.

V usage is TRBV20-1 and J usage is TRBJ2-2; tentative D call: TRBD2 (6 bases). Sequences were derived from PBMCs from the stem cell graft donor, sampled from the stem cell graft. The source is a human donor who donated a stem cell graft to a child with combined immunodeficiency. The CDR3 sequence is CSATGLRTGELFF. The CDR3 coding sequence is TGCAGTGCGACGGGACTCCGCACCGGGGAGCTGTTTTTT.